The rows below give T cell receptor beta chains drawn from one sample of a study of control samples from healthy donors and cancer patients. The method was immunoSEQ multiplex PCR; TCRdb's version includes in-frame clones alone and lacks a portion of them. Of about 58,000 clones in the sample, 70% to 90% are singletons; the top ten hold 12%. The sample comprised PBMCs. These receptors were collected from a woman in her sixties or seventies with lung cancer. The CDR3 runs from the conserved cysteine through the conserved F or W.

v_call,cdr3_aa
TRBV13,CASSFLRGLRGDTEAFF
TRBV6-2/TRBV6-3,CASSWGRVSNQPQHF
TRBV28,CASSHDRAGPSTEAFF
TRBV30,CAWSAQGNYGYTF
TRBV12-5,CASGLPTEPQPQHF
TRBV2,CASATLAGGDTQYF
TRBV2,CASNPDGGRSNEQFF
TRBV5-1,CASTPLTANQETQYF
TRBV5-1,CASSLDSNQPQHF
TRBV9,CASSGGTNLNYGYTF
TRBV5-1,CASSLSMQDGYTF
TRBV27,CASRPTGGETQYF
TRBV20-1,CSAGTDYGYTF
TRBV3-1/TRBV3-2,CASSQEGGGTDEQFF
TRBV2,CASSGTGTSYNSPLHF
TRBV3-1/TRBV3-2,CASSPDGRGGNTIYF
TRBV6-6,CASGRQGRGVGDTQYF
TRBV7-9,CASSLPRGEDTEAFF
TRBV27,CASKRTSGSTGELFF
TRBV9,CASSVDRDWTEQYF
TRBV6-5,CASSFEGDTEAFF
TRBV5-1,CASRDGLVYNEQFF
TRBV5-6,CASSSEGRVTYNEQFF
TRBV5-8,CASSWGRRGNSPLHF
TRBV4-2,CASSDPGVAYNEQFF
TRBV6-1,CASSESWANTEAFF